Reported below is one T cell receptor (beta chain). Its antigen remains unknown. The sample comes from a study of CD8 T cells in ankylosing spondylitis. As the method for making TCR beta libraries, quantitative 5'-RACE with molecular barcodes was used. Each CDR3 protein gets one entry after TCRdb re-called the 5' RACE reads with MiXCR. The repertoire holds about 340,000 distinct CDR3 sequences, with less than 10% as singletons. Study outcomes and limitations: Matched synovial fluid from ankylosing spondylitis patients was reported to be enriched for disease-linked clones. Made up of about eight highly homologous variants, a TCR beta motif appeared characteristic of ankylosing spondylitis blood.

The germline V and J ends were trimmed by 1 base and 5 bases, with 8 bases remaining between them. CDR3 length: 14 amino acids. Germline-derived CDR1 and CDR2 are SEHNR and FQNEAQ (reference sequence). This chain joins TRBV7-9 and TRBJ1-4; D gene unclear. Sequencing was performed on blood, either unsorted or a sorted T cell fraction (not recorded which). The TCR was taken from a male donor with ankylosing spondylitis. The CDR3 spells CASSLGINNEKLFF. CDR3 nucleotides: TGTGCCAGCAGCTTAGGGATCAACAATGAAAAACTGTTTTTT.